Listed here is a single T cell receptor (beta chain). The antigen remains unidentified. Sorting with CD45RO/CCR7/CD25/CD127/CD95/CD27 yielded naive, central memory, regulatory and stem-like memory CD4+ cells. The data belong to a study of beta chain features in type 1 diabetes. Study results and caveats: Shorter TCRB CDR3s, moderately but significantly so, marked every one of the four CD4+ subsets in Type 1 diabetes patients. A closer apparent resemblance between naive, central memory and Treg TCRB repertoires was seen in patients than in healthy donors. High TCR expression in some cells could lead to their over-representation in cDNA sequencing.

Expressed TCRB transcripts were sequenced because the entire RNA isolate underwent reverse transcription. Libraries were prepared by immunoSEQ multiplex PCR; TCRdb keeps only in-frame clonotypes and omits some of them. The table shows some 190,000 clones, with roughly 8% occurring only once. The CDR3 extends over 12 amino acids. Germline V gene data show CDR1 as SGHRS and CDR2 as YFSETQ. Trimming took off 0 bases at V and 7 bases at J, with 4 bases between the two ends. Sequencing was performed on central memory CD4+ T cells from blood. This TCR was recovered from a woman aged 40 to 50 with type 1 diabetes. The rearrangement links TRBV5-1 to TRBJ2-2, with D unresolved. The CDR3: CASSLGYGELFF. The DNA for the CDR3 is TGCGCCAGCAGCTTGGGTTACGGGGAGCTGTTTTTT.